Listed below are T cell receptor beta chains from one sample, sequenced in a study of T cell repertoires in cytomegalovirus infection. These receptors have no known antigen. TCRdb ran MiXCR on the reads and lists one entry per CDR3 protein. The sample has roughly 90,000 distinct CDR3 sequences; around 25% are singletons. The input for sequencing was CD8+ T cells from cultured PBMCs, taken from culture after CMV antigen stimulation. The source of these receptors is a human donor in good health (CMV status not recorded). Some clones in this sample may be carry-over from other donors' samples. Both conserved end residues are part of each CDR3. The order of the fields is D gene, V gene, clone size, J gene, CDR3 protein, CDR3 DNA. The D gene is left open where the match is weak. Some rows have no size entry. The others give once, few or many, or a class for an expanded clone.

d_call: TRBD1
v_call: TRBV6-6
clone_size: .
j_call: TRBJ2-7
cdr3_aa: CASSYGQGVNEQYF
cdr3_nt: TGTGCCAGCAGTTACGGACAGGGAGTAAACGAGCAGTACTTC

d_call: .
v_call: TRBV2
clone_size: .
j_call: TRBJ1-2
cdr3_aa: CASSEDRGAVVNGYTF
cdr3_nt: TGTGCCAGCAGTGAAGATCGGGGGGCGGTGGTTAATGGCTACACCTTC

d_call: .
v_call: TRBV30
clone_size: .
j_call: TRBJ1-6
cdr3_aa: CAWSRTDYNSPLHF
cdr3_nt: TGTGCCTGGAGTAGGACAGATTATAATTCACCCCTCCACTTT

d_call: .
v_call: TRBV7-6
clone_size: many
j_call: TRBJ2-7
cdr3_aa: CASGQGSYEQYF
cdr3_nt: TGTGCCAGCGGGCAGGGCTCCTACGAGCAGTACTTC

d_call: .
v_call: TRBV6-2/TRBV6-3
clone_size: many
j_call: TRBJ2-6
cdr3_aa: CASSYSSGANVLTF
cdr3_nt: TGTGCCAGCAGTTACAGCTCTGGGGCCAACGTCCTGACTTTC

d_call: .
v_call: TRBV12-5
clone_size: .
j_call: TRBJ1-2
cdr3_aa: CASGLASGANGYTF
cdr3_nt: TGTGCTAGTGGTTTGGCGTCGGGCGCCAATGGCTACACCTTC

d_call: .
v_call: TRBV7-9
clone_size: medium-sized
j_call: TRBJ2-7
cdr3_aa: CASGDSYEQYF
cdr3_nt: TGTGCCAGTGGGGACTCCTACGAGCAGTACTTC

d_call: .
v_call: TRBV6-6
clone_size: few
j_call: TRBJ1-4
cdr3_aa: CASRPQGTNEKLFF
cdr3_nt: TGTGCCAGCAGGCCACAGGGAACTAATGAAAAACTGTTTTTT

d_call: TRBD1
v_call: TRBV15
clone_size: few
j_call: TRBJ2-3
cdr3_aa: CATGQGVADTQYF
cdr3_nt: TGTGCCACGGGACAGGGGGTGGCAGATACGCAGTATTTT

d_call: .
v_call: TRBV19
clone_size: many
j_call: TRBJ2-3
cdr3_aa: CASRQSTDTQYF
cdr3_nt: TGTGCCAGTAGGCAAAGCACAGATACGCAGTATTTT

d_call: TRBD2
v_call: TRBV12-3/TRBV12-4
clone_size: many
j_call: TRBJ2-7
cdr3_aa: CASRPETSGTYEQYF
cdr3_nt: TGTGCCAGCAGGCCTGAGACTAGCGGGACCTACGAGCAGTACTTC

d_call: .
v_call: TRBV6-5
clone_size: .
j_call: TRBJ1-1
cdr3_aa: CASHTPLEAFF
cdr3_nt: TGTGCGTCGCACACACCTCTTGAAGCTTTCTTT

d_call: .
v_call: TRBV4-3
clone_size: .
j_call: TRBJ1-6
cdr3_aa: CASSPLGVSPLHF
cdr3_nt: TGCGCCAGCAGCCCCTTAGGGGTCTCACCCCTCCACTTT

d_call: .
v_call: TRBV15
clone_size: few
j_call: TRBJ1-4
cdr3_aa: CATSSNRGGVSEKLFF
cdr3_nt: TGTGCCACCAGCTCCAATCGGGGGGGCGTAAGTGAAAAACTGTTTTTT

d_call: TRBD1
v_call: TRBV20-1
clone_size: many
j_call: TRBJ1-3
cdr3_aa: CSAPGQGEGNTIYF
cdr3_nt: TGCAGTGCGCCGGGACAGGGGGAAGGAAACACCATATATTTT

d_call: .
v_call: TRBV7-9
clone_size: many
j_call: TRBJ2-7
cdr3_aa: CASSHPAGGGFYEQYF
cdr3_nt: TGTGCCAGCAGCCATCCCGCGGGCGGAGGGTTCTACGAGCAGTACTTC

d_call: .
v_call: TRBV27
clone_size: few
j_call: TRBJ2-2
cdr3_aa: CASSFVTGELFF
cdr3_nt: TGTGCCAGCAGTTTCGTAACCGGGGAGCTGTTTTTT

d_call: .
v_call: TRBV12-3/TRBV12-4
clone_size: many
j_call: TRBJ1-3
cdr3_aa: CASSPPQVYSGNTIYF
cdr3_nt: TGTGCCAGCAGCCCCCCCCAAGTTTACTCTGGAAACACCATATATTTT

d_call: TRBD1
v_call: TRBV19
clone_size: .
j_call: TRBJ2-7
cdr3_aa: CASTAERTGDYEQYF
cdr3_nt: TGTGCCAGTACCGCTGAACGGACAGGGGACTACGAGCAGTACTTC

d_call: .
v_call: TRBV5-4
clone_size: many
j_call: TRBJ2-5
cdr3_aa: CASSQNPGPTETQYF
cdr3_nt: TGTGCCAGCAGCCAGAACCCGGGACCTACAGAGACCCAGTACTTC

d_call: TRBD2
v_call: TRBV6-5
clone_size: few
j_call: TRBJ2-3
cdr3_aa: CASSPRDRSLAGWVVADTQYF
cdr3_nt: TGTGCCAGCAGCCCCCGGGATCGCTCGTTAGCGGGGTGGGTTGTGGCAGATACGCAGTATTTT

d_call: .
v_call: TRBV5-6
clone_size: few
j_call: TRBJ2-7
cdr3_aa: CASSSRARDVWEQYF
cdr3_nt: TGTGCCAGCAGCTCCAGGGCCCGCGACGTGTGGGAGCAGTACTTC

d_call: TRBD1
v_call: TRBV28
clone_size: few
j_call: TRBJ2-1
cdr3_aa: CASSRDRGHNEQFF
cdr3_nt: TGTGCCAGCAGTCGGGACAGGGGTCACAATGAGCAGTTCTTC

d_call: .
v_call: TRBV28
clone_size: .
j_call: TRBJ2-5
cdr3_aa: CASRGGQSHRETQYF
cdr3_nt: TGTGCCAGCAGGGGGGGACAATCTCATCGAGAGACCCAGTACTTC

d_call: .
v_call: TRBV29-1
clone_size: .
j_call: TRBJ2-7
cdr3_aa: CSVEQEGVYEQYF
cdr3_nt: TGCAGCGTTGAACAGGAAGGGGTCTACGAGCAGTACTTC

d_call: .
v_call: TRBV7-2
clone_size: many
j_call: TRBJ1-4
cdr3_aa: CASSPPPGREKLFF
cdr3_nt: TGTGCCAGCAGCCCCCCCCCGGGGAGGGAAAAACTGTTTTTT

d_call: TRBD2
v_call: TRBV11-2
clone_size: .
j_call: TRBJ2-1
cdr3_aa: CASSRETSGGSYEQFF
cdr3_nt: TGTGCCAGCAGCCGAGAGACTAGCGGGGGCTCCTATGAGCAGTTCTTC

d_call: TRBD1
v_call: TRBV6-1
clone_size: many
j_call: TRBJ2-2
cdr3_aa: CASRRGQSRNTGELFF
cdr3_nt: TGTGCCAGCAGAAGGGGACAGAGCCGAAACACCGGGGAGCTGTTTTTT

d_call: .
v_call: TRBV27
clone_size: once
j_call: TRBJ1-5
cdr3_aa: CASSPSSNQPQHF
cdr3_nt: TGTGCCAGCAGTCCGAGTAGCAATCAGCCCCAGCATTTT

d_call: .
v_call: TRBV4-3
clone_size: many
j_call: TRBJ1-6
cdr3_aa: CASSQDLGTNNSPLHF
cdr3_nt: TGCGCCAGCAGCCAAGATTTGGGCACCAATAATTCACCCCTCCACTTT

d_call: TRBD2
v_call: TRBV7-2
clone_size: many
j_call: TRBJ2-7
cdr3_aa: CASSFSGGSPDEQYF
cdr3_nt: TGTGCCAGCAGCTTCTCGGGCGGGAGCCCCGACGAGCAGTACTTC

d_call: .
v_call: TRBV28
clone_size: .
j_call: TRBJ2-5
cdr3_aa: CASSLLGGRETQYF
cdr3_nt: TGTGCCAGCAGTTTATTGGGGGGTAGGGAGACCCAGTACTTC

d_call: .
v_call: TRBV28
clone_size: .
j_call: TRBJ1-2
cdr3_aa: CASRPEGSNYGYTF
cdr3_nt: TGTGCCAGCAGACCGGAGGGGTCTAACTATGGCTACACCTTC

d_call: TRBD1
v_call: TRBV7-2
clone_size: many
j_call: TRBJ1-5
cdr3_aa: CASSFDRGRNQPQHF
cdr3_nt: TGTGCCAGCAGCTTCGACAGGGGTCGCAATCAGCCCCAGCATTTT

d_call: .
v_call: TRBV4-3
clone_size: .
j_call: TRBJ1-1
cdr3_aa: CASSQDTAKNTEAFF
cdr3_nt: TGCGCCAGCAGCCAAGATACGGCAAAGAACACTGAAGCTTTCTTT

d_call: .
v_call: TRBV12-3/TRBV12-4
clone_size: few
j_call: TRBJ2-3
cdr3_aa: CASSPRRRDTQYF
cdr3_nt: TGTGCCAGCAGTCCCCGACGAAGAGATACGCAGTATTTT

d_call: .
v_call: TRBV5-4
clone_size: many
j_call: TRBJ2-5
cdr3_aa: CASSLAGGRVGETQYF
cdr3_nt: TGTGCCAGCAGCTTGGCCGGAGGCAGGGTGGGGGAGACCCAGTACTTC

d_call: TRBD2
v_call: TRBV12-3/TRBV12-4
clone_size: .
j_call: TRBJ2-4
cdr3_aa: CASSAGDLNIQYF
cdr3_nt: TGTGCCAGCAGTGCGGGGGACTTAAACATTCAGTACTTC

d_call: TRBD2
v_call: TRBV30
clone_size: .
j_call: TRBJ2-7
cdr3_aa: CVWSVLAGVNYEQYF
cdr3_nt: TGTGTCTGGAGTGTACTAGCGGGAGTCAACTACGAGCAGTACTTC

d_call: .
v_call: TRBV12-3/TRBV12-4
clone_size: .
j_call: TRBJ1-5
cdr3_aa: CASSLVRDQPQHF
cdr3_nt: TGTGCCAGCAGTTTAGTCAGAGATCAGCCCCAGCATTTT

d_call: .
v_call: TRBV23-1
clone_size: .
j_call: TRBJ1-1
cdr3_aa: CASSQLGSDRSMRAFF
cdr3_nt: TGCGCCAGCAGTCAATTGGGTTCGGACAGATCTATGCGGGCTTTCTTT